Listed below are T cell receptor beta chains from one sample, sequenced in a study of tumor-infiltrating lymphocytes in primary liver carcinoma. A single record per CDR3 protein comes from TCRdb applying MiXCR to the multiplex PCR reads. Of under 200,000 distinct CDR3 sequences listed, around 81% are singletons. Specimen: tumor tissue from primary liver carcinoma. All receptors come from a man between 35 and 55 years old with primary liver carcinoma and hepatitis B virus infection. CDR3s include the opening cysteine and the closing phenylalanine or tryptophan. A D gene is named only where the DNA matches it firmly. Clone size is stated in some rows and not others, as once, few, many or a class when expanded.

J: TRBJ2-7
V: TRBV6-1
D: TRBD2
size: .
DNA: TGTGCCAGCAGGGTAGCGGGCGGCTCCTACGAACAGTACTTC
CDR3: CASRVAGGSYEQYF

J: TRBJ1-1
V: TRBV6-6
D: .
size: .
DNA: TGTGCCAGCACTCTACAGGGTCCTAATACTGTAGCTTTCTTT
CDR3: CASTLQGPNTVAFF

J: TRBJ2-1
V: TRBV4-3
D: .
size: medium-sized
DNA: TGCGCCAGCAGCCAATTCCCCCCCCCGGCGGACAATGAGCAGTTCTTC
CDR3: CASSQFPPPADNEQFF

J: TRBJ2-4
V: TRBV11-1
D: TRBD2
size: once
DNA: TGTGCCAGCAACTTTACCGGGACTAGAGGGACCAAAAACATCCAGTACTTC
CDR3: CASNFTGTRGTKNIQYF

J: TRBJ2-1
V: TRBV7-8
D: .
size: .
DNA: TGTACCAGCAGCCCGGCCGGCCGCGGGAATGAACAGTTCTTC
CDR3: CTSSPAGRGNEQFF

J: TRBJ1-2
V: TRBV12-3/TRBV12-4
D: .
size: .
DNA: TGTGTCAGCAGTTGGGGTCAGGGAGTCGACTATGGCTACACCTTC
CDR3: CVSSWGQGVDYGYTF

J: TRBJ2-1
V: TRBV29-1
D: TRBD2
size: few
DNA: TGCAGCGGGACTAGCAAGCTCTATGAGCAGTTCTTC
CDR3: CSGTSKLYEQFF

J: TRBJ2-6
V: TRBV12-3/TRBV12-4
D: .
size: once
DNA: TGTGCCAGCAGTCCCGGGGGTTCTGGGGCCAACGACCTGACTTTC
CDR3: CASSPGGSGANDLTF

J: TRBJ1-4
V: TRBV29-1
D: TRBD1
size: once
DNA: TGCAGAGCTGGGACAGGGGGTGCAACTATTGAAAAACTGTTTTTT
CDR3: CRAGTGGATIEKLFF

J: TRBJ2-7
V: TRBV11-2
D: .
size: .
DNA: TGTGCCGGCAGCTTATCGGCACGGATTTCCTACGAGCAGTACTTC
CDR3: CAGSLSARISYEQYF

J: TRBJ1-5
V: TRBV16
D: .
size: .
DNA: TGTGCCAGCAGCCAATCGAGACATAGCCATCAGCCCCAGCATTTT
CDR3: CASSQSRHSHQPQHF

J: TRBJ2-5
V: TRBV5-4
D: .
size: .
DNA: TGTGCCTGCAGCTTGGTTTTAGCGCGACAAGAGACCCAGTACTTC
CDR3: CACSLVLARQETQYF

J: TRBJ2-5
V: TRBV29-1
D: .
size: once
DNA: TGCAGCGTTGTGGTAAGTTCAGAGTCCCAGTACTTC
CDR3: CSVVVSSESQYF

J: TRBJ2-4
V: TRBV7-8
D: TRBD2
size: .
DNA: TGTGCCAGCAGCCCCCTTTCTAGCGGATTAGCCAGAAACATTCAGTACTTC
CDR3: CASSPLSSGLARNIQYF

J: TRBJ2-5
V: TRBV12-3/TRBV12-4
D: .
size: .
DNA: TGTGCCAGCAGTCACACTGGGGTTGAAGAGACCCAGTACTTC
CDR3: CASSHTGVEETQYF

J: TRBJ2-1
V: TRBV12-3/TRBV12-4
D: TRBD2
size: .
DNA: TGTGCCAGCCTCTCTAGCGGGAGGGTGGGTGAGCAGTTCTTC
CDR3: CASLSSGRVGEQFF

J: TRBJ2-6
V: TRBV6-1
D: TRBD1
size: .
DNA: TGTGCCAGCACCGAGACAGGGGCCCTCTCTGGGGCCAATGCCCTGACTTTC
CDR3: CASTETGALSGANALTF

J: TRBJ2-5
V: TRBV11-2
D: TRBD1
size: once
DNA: TGTATCAGCAGCTTAACAGGGGCGGGAGAGACCCAGTACTTC
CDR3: CISSLTGAGETQYF